These 22 T cell receptor beta chains were sequenced from one sample in a study of early T cells in non-severe SARS-CoV-2 infection. Each CDR3 protein is one row after TCRdb ran MiXCR on the 5' RACE reads. The sample yields 30,000 to 40,000 distinct CDR3 sequences, roughly 5.7% seen once. Sequencing was performed on whole blood. The receptors were gathered from an adult who was a healthcare worker with PCR-confirmed SARS-CoV-2 infection or an uninfected control (not recorded which).

This sequence joins TRBV6-1 and TRBJ2-5; D unresolved. The CDR3 is made up of 13 amino acids. Germline V gene sequence: CDR1 MNHNS, CDR2 SASEGT. V lost 6 bases and J 4 bases, leaving 12 bases between the germline ends. The CDR3 loop is CASRTKPGETQYF. The CDR3 bases are TGTGCCAGCAGGACGAAGCCGGGAGAGACCCAGTACTTC.

In its sample, this clonotype was seen many times. The chain combines TRBV6-5 with TRBJ2-1; a possible D gene is TRBD1 (5 bases). This CDR3 spans 18 amino acids. V shed 2 bases and J shed 0 bases, with 17 bases lying between them. Germline-derived CDR1 and CDR2 are MNHEY and SVGAGI. In DNA form, the CDR3 reads TGTGCCAGCAGTTACACCTACGTAGGGGTAAGCTCCTACAATGAGCAGTTCTTC. This codes for CASSYTYVGVSSYNEQFF.

This clonotype turned up a few times. The gene calls are TRBV27 and TRBJ2-7; tentatively, D is TRBD2 (6 bases). The CDR3 contains 14 residues. Germline lookup yields CDR1 MNHEY and CDR2 SMNVEV (reference sequence). The V and J ends lost 6 bases and 2 bases respectively, with 14 bases between them. CDR3 in DNA: TGTGCCAGCAGCAGGGAGGCCGGACCCTACGAGCAGTACTTC. Its protein product is CASSREAGPYEQYF.

There are many counts of this clonotype. The rearrangement uses TRBV30 and TRBJ1-1; TRBD1 might be the D (6 bases). Germline-derived CDR1 and CDR2 are GTSNPN and SVGIG (reference sequence). The CDR3 contains 14 residues. Deletions cut 1 base from V and 0 bases from J, with 9 bases between. The CDR3 sequence is CAWSGGQLNTEAFF. CDR3 DNA: TGTGCCTGGAGTGGAGGACAGTTGAACACTGAAGCTTTCTTT.

This clonotype was observed many times. V usage is TRBV11-2 and J usage is TRBJ2-1; tentative D call: TRBD2 (6 bases). The CDR3 runs 15 residues. From germline, CDR1 is SGHAT and CDR2 FQNNGV. Trimming stripped 5 bases from V and 2 bases from J, with 13 bases between. In DNA, the CDR3 is TGTGCCAGCAGCGTCGGGACTCCGGCCTACAATGAGCAGTTCTTC. Translating gives CASSVGTPAYNEQFF.

This clonotype was seen repeatedly, ten times or more. The chain couples TRBV28 to TRBJ2-7, with unresolved D. CDR3 length: 14 amino acids. Germline V gene sequence: CDR1 MDHEN, CDR2 SYDVKM. Trimming pared 2 bases from V and 2 bases from J, leaving 10 bases between. This chain's CDR3 is CASSLGVKPYEQYF. The CDR3 bases are TGTGCCAGCAGTTTAGGAGTCAAACCCTACGAGCAGTACTTC.

This clonotype was observed many times. The chain employs TRBV7-9 and TRBJ2-5, with TRBD2 matching over 12 bases. CDR1 is SEHNR, CDR2 FQNEAQ, per germline (reference sequence). CDR3 length: 14 residues. The junction had 5 bases not matched to a gene; V was cut back by 7 bases and J by 5 bases. CDR3 sequence reads: CASTLAGGYETQYF. The CDR3 coding sequence is TGTGCCAGCACCCTAGCGGGAGGGTACGAGACCCAGTACTTC.

The chain joins TRBV5-1 to TRBJ2-1; TRBD2 agrees at 16 bases. The V and J ends lost 3 bases and 8 bases, in that order; junction bases with no gene match: 8. This CDR3 spans 17 amino acids. Germline loops: CDR1 SGHRS, CDR2 YFSETQ. As DNA, the CDR3 is TGCGCCAGCAGCTCGGGACTAGCGGGAGGGCCGCTGGATGAGCAGTTCTTC. This encodes CASSSGLAGGPLDEQFF. Full variable domain (rest looked up from reference TRBV5-1 and TRBJ2-1): KAGVTQTPRYLIKTRGQQVTLSCSPISGHRSVSWYQQTPGQGLQFLFEYFSETQRNKGNFPGRFSGRQFSNSRSEMNVSTLELGDSALYLCASSSGLAGGPLDEQFFGPGTRLTVL.

This clonotype was recorded many times. The chain has TRBV20-1 and TRBJ2-5; D not certain. Germline lookup yields CDR1 DFQATT and CDR2 SNEGSKA (reference sequence). The CDR3 runs 9 residues. V was trimmed by 4 bases and J by 9 bases, leaving 6 bases between them. The CDR3 bases are TGCAGTGCTAAGGGCGCCCAGTACTTC. Translating it yields CSAKGAQYF.

This clonotype has a count of ten or more. The chain combines TRBV6-5 with TRBJ1-5; TRBD1 aligns across 9 bases. The V and J ends lost 6 bases and 0 bases, in that order; junction bases with no gene match: 12. The CDR3 contains 18 residues. CDR1 is MNHEY and CDR2 is SVGAGI in the germline V gene. The chain's CDR3 is CASRPLSGQGDSNQPQHF. The CDR3 DNA is TGTGCCAGCAGGCCCCTGTCGGGACAGGGTGATAGCAATCAGCCCCAGCATTTT.

This clonotype came up many times. This sequence joins TRBV3-1 and TRBJ2-1; TRBD2 matches 7 bases. Germline CDR1 LGHDT, CDR2 YNNKEL (reference sequence). V lost 4 bases, J lost 5 bases, and 5 bases stayed unmatched. The CDR3 extends over 14 amino acids. The CDR3 protein is CASSRWLADNEQFF. In DNA form, the CDR3 reads TGTGCCAGCAGCCGGTGGCTAGCGGACAATGAGCAGTTCTTC.

The sample holds a few counts of this clonotype. The chain employs TRBV6-6 and TRBJ1-4; D ambiguous. The CDR3 runs to 12 residues. CDR1 MNHNY and CDR2 SVGAGI come from the germline V gene (reference sequence). V was cut by 0 bases and J by 6 bases, with 2 bases left in between. Here the CDR3 reads CASSYSDEKLFF. The DNA of the CDR3 is TGTGCCAGCAGTTACTCCGATGAAAAACTGTTTTTT.

There are many counts of this clonotype. The chain employs TRBV28 and TRBJ2-1; D gene unclear. This CDR3 contains 13 residues. Trimming removed 2 bases at V and 0 bases at J, with 2 bases between. Per the germline V gene, CDR1 is MDHEN and CDR2 is SYDVKM. The CDR3 protein is CASSLTSYNEQFF. CDR3 DNA sequence: TGTGCCAGCAGTTTAACCTCCTACAATGAGCAGTTCTTC.

This clonotype was seen ten or more times. This chain uses TRBV7-9 with TRBJ1-2, with D perhaps TRBD1 (5 bases). Germline assignment: CDR1 SEHNR and CDR2 FQNEAQ (reference sequence). This CDR3 has 15 amino acids. The V gene lost 5 bases and the J gene lost 0 bases, with 13 bases spanning the gap. This CDR3 reads CASSPMGLANYGYTF. CDR3 in DNA: TGTGCCAGCAGCCCGATGGGACTAGCTAACTATGGCTACACCTTC.

Within the sample, this clonotype is medium-sized. The chain couples TRBV7-9 to TRBJ1-4; D uncertain. The germline CDR1 and CDR2 sequences are SEHNR and FQNEAQ (reference sequence). This CDR3 is built from 13 residues. With 5 bases removed from V and 10 bases from J, the gap between germline ends came to 14 bases. DNA for the CDR3: TGTGCCAGCAGCCCTCCCTCATCCGGAAAACTGTTTTTT. Translating it yields CASSPPSSGKLFF. The entire variable domain, with the rest obtained from reference TRBV7-9 and TRBJ1-4, is as follows: DTGVSQNPRHKITKRGQNVTFRCDPISEHNRLYWYRQTLGQGPEFLTYFQNEAQLEKSRLLSDRFSAERPKGSFSTLEIQRTEQGDSAMYLCASSPPSSGKLFFGSGTQLSVL.

The J gene is TRBJ2-5, the V gene TRBV29-1; D not certain. The ends were cut back, 7 bases at V and 7 bases at J, with 13 bases in the middle. This CDR3 has 11 residues. Germline loops: CDR1 SQVTM, CDR2 ANQGSEA. The CDR3 loop reads CSAGTRGTQYF. The CDR3 DNA follows: TGCAGCGCCGGAACAAGAGGGACCCAGTACTTC.

This clonotype occurred many times. The rearrangement uses TRBV29-1 and TRBJ2-2; D remains unclear. This CDR3 has 14 amino acids. The ends were cut back, 4 bases at V and 2 bases at J, with 11 bases in the middle. The germline V gene has CDR1 SQVTM and CDR2 ANQGSEA. For the CDR3, the DNA is TGCAGCGTTGTCTCTCCAGCCAACACCGGGGAGCTGTTTTTT. Its translation is CSVVSPANTGELFF.

V and J are TRBV5-1 and TRBJ2-1; D might be TRBD1 or TRBD2, each matching 5 bases. The germline V and J ends were trimmed by 4 bases and 7 bases, with 18 bases remaining between them. The CDR3 runs 15 residues. Germline lookup yields CDR1 SGHRS and CDR2 YFSETQ. This chain's CDR3 is CASSIIGGTPNEQFF. CDR3 coding DNA: TGCGCCAGCAGCATCATTGGGGGTACACCAAATGAGCAGTTCTTC.

V is TRBV12-3 or TRBV12-4 and J is TRBJ2-3; possibly TRBD1 or TRBD2 for D (6 bases each). The CDR3 extends over 15 amino acids. V was trimmed by 5 bases and J by 4 bases, leaving 16 bases between them. Here the CDR3 DNA reads TGTGCCAGCAGTCCCCGGCAGGGGACTGCAGATACGCAGTATTTT. This gives the protein CASSPRQGTADTQYF.

The gene calls are TRBV11-2 and TRBJ1-1; maybe TRBD1 (5 bases). Germline-derived CDR1 and CDR2 are SGHAT and FQNNGV. Trimming left V 0 bases short and J 1 base short, with 9 bases between. The CDR3 runs 15 residues. The DNA for the CDR3 is TGTGCCAGCAGCTTAGATCCAGGGAGGAACACTGAAGCTTTCTTT. It specifies CASSLDPGRNTEAFF.

This clonotype has ten or more counts. The chain combines TRBV4-3 with TRBJ2-5; D is unclear. Trimming took off 1 base at V and 4 bases at J, with 7 bases between the two ends. Germline V lookup: CDR1 LGHNA, CDR2 YSLEER. This CDR3 spans 13 amino acids. Here the CDR3 DNA reads TGCGCCAGCAGCCAAGGGACGGGAGAGACCCAGTACTTC. This gives the protein CASSQGTGETQYF.

This clonotype was seen repeatedly, ten times or more. This chain connects TRBV7-3 to TRBJ2-1; TRBD1 might be the D (6 bases). Germline V gene data show CDR1 as SGHTA and CDR2 as FQGTGA. V lost 0 bases to trimming and J lost 2 bases, with 17 bases between them. The CDR3 is made up of 18 amino acids. DNA of the CDR3: TGTGCCAGCAGCTTAACCACCTCAAGGGGGTTCACCTACAATGAGCAGTTCTTC. It specifies CASSLTTSRGFTYNEQFF.